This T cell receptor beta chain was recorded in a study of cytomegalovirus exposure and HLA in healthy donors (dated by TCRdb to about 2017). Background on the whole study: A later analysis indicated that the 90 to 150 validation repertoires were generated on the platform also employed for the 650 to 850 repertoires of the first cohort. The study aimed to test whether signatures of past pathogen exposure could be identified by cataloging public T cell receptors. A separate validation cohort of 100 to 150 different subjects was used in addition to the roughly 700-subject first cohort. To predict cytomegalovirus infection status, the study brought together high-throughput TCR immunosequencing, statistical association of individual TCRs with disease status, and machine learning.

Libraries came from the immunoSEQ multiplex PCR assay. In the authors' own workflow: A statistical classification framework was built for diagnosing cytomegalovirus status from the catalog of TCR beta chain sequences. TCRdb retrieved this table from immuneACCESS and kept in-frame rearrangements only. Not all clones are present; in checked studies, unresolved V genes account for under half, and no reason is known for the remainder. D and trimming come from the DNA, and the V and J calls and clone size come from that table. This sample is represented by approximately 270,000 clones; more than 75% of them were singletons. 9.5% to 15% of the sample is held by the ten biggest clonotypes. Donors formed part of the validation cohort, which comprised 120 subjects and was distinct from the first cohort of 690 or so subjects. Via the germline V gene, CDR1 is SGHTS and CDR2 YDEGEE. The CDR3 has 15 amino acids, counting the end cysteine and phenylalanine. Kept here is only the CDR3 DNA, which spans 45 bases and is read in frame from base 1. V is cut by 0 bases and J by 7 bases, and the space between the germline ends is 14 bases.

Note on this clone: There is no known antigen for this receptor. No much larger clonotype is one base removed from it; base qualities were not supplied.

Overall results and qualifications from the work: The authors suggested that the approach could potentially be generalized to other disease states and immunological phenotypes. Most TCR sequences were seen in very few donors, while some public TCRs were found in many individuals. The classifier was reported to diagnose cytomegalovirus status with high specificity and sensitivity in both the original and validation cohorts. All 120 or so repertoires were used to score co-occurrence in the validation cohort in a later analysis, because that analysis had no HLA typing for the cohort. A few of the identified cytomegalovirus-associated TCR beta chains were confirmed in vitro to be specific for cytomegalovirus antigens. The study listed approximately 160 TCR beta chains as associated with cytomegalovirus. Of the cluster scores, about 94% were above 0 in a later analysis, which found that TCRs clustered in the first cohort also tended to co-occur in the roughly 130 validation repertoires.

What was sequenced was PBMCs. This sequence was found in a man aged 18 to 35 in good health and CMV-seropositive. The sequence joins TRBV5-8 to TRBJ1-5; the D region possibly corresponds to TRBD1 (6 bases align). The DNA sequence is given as TGTGCCAGCAGCTTGGTGGCAGGGGAGAGCCAGCCCCAGCATTTT. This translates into CASSLVAGESQPQHF.